The 2 T cell receptor beta chains given below trace back to one sample, sequenced in a study of blood T cells in healthy people across ages. The second PCR ran about 6 to 11 cycles with a sample-barcoded 5' primer and J-beta primers. Using its own MiXCR run on the 5' RACE reads, TCRdb lists one record per CDR3 protein. The sample lists around 1.7 million distinct CDR3 sequences; 28% were seen once. The specimen was blood. These receptors were taken from a woman under 40 in good health.

This clonotype was recorded many times. This chain uses TRBV7-2 with TRBJ2-7, with TRBD1 matching 9 bases. V gave up 5 bases and J gave up 4 bases; unmatched junction bases: 9. This CDR3 is built from 15 residues. The V gene's germline CDR1 is SGHTA and CDR2 FQGNSA. CDR3 protein: CASSPPNRGPYEQYF. CDR3 nucleotides: TGTGCCAGCAGCCCGCCAAACAGGGGGCCATACGAGCAGTACTTC.

Ten or more counts support this clonotype. The rearrangement joins TRBV12-3 or TRBV12-4 to TRBJ1-2; a possible D gene is TRBD1 (5 bases). V was trimmed by 5 bases and J by 5 bases, leaving 12 bases between them. The CDR3 totals 13 residues. In DNA form, the CDR3 reads TGTGCCAGCAGTCCGGGACCGCAGTATGGCTACACCTTC. Encoded protein: CASSPGPQYGYTF.